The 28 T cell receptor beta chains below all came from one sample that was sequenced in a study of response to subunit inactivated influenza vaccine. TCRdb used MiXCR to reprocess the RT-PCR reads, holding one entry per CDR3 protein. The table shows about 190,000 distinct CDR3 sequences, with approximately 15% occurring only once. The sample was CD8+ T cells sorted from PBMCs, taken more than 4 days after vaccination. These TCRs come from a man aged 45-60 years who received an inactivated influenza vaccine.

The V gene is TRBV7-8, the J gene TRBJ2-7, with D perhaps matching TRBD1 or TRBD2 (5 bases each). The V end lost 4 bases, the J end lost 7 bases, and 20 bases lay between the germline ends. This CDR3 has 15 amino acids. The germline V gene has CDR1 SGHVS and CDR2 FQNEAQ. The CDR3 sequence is CASSSGPPRLYEQYF. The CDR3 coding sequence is TGTGCCAGCAGCTCGGGACCACCGAGGTTGTATGAGCAGTACTTC.

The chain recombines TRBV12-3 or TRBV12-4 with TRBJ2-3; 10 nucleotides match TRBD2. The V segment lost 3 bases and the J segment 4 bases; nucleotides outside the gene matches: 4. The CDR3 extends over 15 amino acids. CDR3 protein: CASSFSGGFSDTQYF. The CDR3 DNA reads TGTGCCAGCAGTTTTAGCGGGGGGTTTTCAGATACGCAGTATTTT.

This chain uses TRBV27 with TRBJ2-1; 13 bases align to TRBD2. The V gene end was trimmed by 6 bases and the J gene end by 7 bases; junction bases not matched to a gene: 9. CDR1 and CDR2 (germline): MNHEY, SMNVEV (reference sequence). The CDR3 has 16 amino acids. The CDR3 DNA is TGTGCCAGCAGCCTACTAGCGGGAGGGCCGAAGAATGAGCAGTTCTTC. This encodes CASSLLAGGPKNEQFF.

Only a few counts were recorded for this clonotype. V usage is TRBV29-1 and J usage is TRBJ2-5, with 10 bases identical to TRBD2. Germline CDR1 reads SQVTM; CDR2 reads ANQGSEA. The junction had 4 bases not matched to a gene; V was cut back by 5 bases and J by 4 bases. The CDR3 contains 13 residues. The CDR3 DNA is TGCAGCGTTAGTAGCGGGAGGTTAGAGACCCAGTACTTC. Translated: CSVSSGRLETQYF.

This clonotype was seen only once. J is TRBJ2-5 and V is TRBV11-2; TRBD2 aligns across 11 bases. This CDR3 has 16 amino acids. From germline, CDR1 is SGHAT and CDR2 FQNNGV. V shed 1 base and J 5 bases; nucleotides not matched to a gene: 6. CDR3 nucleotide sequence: TGTGCCAGCAGCTTAGGTTTTTCTAGCGGGAGGGAGACCCAGTACTTC. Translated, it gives CASSLGFSSGRETQYF.

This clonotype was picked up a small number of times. CDR3 DNA sequence: TGCGCCAGCAGCCAAGAGACAGGCGGTTACGAGCAGTACTTC. Translated: CASSQETGGYEQYF. The chain couples TRBV4-1 to TRBJ2-7; D is possibly TRBD1 (6 bases). Trimming stripped 0 bases from V and 4 bases from J, with 10 bases between. The germline CDR1 and CDR2 sequences are MGHRA and YSYEKL. CDR3 length equals 14 residues.

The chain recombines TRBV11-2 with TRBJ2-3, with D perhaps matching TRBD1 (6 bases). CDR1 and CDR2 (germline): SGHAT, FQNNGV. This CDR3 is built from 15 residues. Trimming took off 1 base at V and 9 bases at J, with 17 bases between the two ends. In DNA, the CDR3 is TGTGCCAGCAGCTTAGTTGGCAGGGGTATAGACACGCAGTATTTT. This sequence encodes CASSLVGRGIDTQYF.

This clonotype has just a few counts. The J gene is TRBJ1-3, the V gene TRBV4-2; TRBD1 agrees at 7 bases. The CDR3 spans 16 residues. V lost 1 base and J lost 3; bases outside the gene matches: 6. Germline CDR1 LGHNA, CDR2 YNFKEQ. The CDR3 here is CASSQGWAGGGNTIYF. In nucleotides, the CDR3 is TGTGCCAGCAGCCAAGGTTGGGCAGGGGGTGGAAACACCATATATTTT.

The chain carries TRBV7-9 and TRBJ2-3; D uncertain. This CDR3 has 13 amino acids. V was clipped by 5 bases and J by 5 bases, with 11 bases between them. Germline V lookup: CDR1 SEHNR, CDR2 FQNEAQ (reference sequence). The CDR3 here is CASSPEAQDTQYF. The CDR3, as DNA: TGTGCCAGCAGCCCCGAGGCCCAAGATACGCAGTATTTT. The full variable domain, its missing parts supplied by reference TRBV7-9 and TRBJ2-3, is DTGVSQNPRHKITKRGQNVTFRCDPISEHNRLYWYRQTLGQGPEFLTYFQNEAQLEKSRLLSDRFSAERPKGSFSTLEIQRTEQGDSAMYLCASSPEAQDTQYFGPGTRLTVL.

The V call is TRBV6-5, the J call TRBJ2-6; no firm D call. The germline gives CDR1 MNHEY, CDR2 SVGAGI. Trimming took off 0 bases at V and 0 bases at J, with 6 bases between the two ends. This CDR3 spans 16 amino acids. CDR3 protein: CASSYSWGSGANVLTF. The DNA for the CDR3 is TGTGCCAGCAGTTACTCGTGGGGCTCTGGGGCCAACGTCCTGACTTTC.

CDR3 DNA: TGTGCCACCAATTTAAGGCCCCAGAACACTGAAGCTTTCTTT. Residues: CATNLRPQNTEAFF. The rearrangement joins TRBV24-1 to TRBJ1-1; D unclear. Trimming took off 8 bases at V and 1 base at J, with 13 bases between the two ends. Germline CDR1 reads KGHDR; CDR2 reads SFDVKD. The CDR3 covers 14 residues.

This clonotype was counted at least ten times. The CDR3 reads CASTGDRGYEQYF. The CDR3 DNA sequence: TGTGCCAGCACCGGGGACAGAGGGTACGAGCAGTACTTC. The chain couples TRBV6-2 or TRBV6-3 to TRBJ2-7; TRBD1 agrees at 7 bases. CDR1 MNHEY and CDR2 SVGEGT come from the germline V gene. The ends lost 7 bases at V and 4 bases at J; junction bases unmatched: 7. The CDR3 has 13 residues.

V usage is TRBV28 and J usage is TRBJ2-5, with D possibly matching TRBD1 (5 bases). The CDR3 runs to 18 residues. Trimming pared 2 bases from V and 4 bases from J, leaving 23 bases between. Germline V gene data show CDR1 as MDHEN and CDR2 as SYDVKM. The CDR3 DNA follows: TGTGCCAGCAGTTTACGGCCCAAATACAGGCTTCTCCCAGAGACCCAGTACTTC. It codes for CASSLRPKYRLLPETQYF.

CDR3 amino acids: CASSPGTSSYEQYF. Here the CDR3 DNA reads TGTGCCAGCAGTCCGGGGACGAGCTCCTACGAGCAGTACTTC. The chain recombines TRBV27 with TRBJ2-7, with D perhaps assigned TRBD1 or TRBD2 (5 bases each). The CDR3 spans 14 residues. The ends were cut back, 5 bases at V and 0 bases at J, with 11 bases in the middle. Looked up from germline, CDR1 is MNHEY and CDR2 is SMNVEV (reference sequence).

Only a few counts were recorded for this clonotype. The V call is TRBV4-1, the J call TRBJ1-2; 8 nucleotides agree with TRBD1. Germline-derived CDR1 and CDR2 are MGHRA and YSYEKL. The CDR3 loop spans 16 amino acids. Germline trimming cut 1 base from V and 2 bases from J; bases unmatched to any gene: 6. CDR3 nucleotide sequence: TGCGCCAGCAGCCAAGTTCCAGGGGGCTCAAACTATGGCTACACCTTC. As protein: CASSQVPGGSNYGYTF.

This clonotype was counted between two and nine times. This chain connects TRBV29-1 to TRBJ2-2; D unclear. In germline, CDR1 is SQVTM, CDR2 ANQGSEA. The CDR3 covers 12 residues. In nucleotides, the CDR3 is TGCAGTGGTCAGTCATACACCGGGGAGCTGTTTTTT. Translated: CSGQSYTGELFF.

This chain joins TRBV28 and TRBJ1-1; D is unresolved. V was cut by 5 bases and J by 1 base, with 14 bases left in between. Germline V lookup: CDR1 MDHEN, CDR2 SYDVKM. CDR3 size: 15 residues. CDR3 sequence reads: CASSLSTHPNTEAFF. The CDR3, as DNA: TGTGCCAGCAGTCTCAGTACACACCCGAACACTGAAGCTTTCTTT.

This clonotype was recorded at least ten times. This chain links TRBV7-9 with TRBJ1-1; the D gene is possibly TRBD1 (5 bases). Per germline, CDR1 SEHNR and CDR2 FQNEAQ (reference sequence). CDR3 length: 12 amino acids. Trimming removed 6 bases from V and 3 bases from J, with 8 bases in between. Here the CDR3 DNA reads TGTGCCAGCAGGAAGGGGTACACTGAAGCTTTCTTT. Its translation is CASRKGYTEAFF. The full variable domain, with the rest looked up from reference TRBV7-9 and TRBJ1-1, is DTGVSQNPRHKITKRGQNVTFRCDPISEHNRLYWYRQTLGQGPEFLTYFQNEAQLEKSRLLSDRFSAERPKGSFSTLEIQRTEQGDSAMYLCASRKGYTEAFFGQGTRLTVV.

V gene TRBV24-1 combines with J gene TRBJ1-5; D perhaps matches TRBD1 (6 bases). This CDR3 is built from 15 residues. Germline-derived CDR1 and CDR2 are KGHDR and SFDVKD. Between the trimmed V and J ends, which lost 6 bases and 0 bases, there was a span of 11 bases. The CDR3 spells CATSQHRDSNQPQHF. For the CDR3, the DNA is TGTGCCACCAGTCAACACAGGGATAGCAATCAGCCCCAGCATTTT.

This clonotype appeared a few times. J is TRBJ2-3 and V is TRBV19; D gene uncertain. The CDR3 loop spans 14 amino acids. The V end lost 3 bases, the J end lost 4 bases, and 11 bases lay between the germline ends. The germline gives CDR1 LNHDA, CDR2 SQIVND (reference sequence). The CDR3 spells CASSIRPDPDTQYF. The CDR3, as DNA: TGTGCCAGTAGTATCCGTCCGGATCCAGATACGCAGTATTTT.

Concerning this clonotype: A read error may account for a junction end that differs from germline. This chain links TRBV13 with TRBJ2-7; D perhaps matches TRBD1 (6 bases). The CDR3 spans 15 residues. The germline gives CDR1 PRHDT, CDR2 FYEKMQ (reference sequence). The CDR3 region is CASSLGRDNSYEQYF. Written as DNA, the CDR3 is TGTGCCAGCAGCCTAGGCCGGGACAACTCCTACGAGCAGTACTTC.

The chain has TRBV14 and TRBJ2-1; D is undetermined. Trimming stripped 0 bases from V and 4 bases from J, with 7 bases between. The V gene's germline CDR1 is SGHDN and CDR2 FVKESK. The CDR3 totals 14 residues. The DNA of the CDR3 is TGTGCCAGCAGCCAAGAATACGGGTACAATGAGCAGTTCTTC. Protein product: CASSQEYGYNEQFF. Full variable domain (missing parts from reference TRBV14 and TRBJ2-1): EAGVTQFPSHSVIEKGQTVTLRCDPISGHDNLYWYRRVMGKEIKFLLHFVKESKQDESGMPNNRFLAERTGGTYSTLKVQPAELEDSGVYFCASSQEYGYNEQFFGPGTRLTVL.

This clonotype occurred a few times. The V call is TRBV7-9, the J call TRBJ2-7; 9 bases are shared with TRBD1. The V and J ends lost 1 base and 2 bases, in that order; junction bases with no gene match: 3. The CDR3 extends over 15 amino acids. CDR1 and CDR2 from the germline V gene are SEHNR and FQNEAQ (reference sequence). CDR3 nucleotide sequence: TGTGCCAGCAGCTTAGGGGACAGGGCAGCCTACGAGCAGTACTTC. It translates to CASSLGDRAAYEQYF. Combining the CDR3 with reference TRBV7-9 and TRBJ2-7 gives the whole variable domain DTGVSQNPRHKITKRGQNVTFRCDPISEHNRLYWYRQTLGQGPEFLTYFQNEAQLEKSRLLSDRFSAERPKGSFSTLEIQRTEQGDSAMYLCASSLGDRAAYEQYFGPGTRLTVT.

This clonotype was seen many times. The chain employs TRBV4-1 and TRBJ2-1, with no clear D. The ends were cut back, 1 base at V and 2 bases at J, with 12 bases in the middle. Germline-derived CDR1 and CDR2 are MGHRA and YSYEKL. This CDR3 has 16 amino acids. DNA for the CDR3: TGCGCCAGCAGCCAAGTAGCCGCACCTACCTACAATGAGCAGTTCTTC. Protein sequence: CASSQVAAPTYNEQFF.

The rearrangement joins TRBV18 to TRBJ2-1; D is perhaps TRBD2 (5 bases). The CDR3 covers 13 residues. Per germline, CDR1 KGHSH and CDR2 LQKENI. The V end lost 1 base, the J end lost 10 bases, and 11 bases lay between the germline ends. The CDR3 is CASSPHPGGEQFF. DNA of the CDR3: TGTGCCAGCTCACCACACCCCGGCGGGGAGCAGTTCTTC.

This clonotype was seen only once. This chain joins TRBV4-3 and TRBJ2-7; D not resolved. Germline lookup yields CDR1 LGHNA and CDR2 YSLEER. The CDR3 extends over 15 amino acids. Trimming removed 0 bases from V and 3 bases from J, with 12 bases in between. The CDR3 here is CASSQEGWADYEQYF. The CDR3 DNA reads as TGCGCCAGCAGCCAAGAGGGTTGGGCAGACTACGAGCAGTACTTC.

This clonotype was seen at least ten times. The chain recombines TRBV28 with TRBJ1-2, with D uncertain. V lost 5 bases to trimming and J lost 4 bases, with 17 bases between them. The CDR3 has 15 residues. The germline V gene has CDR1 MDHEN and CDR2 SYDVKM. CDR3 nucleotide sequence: TGTGCCAGCAGTACAAAGAGAAAGGCATTCTATGGCTACACCTTC. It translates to CASSTKRKAFYGYTF.

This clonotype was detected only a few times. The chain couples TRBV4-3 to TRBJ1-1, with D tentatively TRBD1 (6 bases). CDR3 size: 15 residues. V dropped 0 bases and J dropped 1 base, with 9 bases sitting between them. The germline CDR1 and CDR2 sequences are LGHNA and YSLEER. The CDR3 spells CASSQDGGQNTEAFF. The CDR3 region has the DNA TGCGCCAGCAGCCAAGACGGGGGGCAGAACACTGAAGCTTTCTTT.